Detailed here is one T cell receptor beta chain. What it binds is not known. The data derive from a study of cytomegalovirus exposure and HLA in healthy donors. The PCR made use of 60 Vbeta and 13 Jbeta primers. Authors' analysis steps: In a later analysis, approximately 80 million unique TCR beta chains included roughly 11 million shared by two or more donors. Using immunoSEQ multiplex PCR, the repertoire was profiled, and TCRdb retains in-frame clones only, with some absent. That table furnishes V, J and clone size, whereas the DNA furnished D and trimming. The sample includes some 70,000 clones, 60% to 85% of them seen just once. The V gene end was trimmed by 4 bases and the J gene end by 5 bases; junction bases not matched to a gene: 4. In germline, CDR1 is SGDLS, CDR2 YYNGEE. This CDR3 comprises 14 residues. Overall study findings and caveats: TCR beta V segments were, for the most part, productive about 87% or about 30% of the time in an earlier analysis.

The source material was PBMCs. The sequence came from a young man in good health and CMV-seronegative. The chain links TRBV9 to TRBJ2-4; 9 bases line up with TRBD1. CDR3 sequence (DNA): TGTGCCAGCAGCCCCCGGACAGGGGAAAACATTCAGTACTTC. Translated: CASSPRTGENIQYF.